This is a list of T cell receptor beta chains from one sample in a study of T cell changes during pregnancy in multiple sclerosis. This table comes from immunoSEQ multiplex PCR, and its TCRdb copy is limited to in-frame clones, with some not included. In the table there are 55,000 to 75,000 clones, under 95% of which are singletons. Material: peripheral blood, obtained after pregnancy. Receptor source: a female donor with multiple sclerosis, enrolled in a pregnancy study. Each CDR3 is given with its conserved first and last residue. The D gene is left open where the match is weak. Clone size is stated in some rows and not others, as once, few, many or a class when expanded.

j_call,v_call,d_call,clone_size,cdr3_aa,cdr3_nt
TRBJ2-5,TRBV28,-,once,CATHTNAQETQYF,TGTGCCACCCATACGAACGCGCAAGAGACCCAGTACTTC
TRBJ2-1,TRBV7-9,TRBD2,once,CASSLGRYGLAATYNEQFF,TGTGCCAGCAGCTTAGGGAGATACGGACTAGCGGCGACCTACAATGAGCAGTTCTTC
TRBJ2-7,TRBV4-3,TRBD1,-,CASSQEGTGTYEQYF,TGCGCCAGCAGCCAAGAGGGGACAGGGACCTACGAGCAGTACTTC
TRBJ2-1,TRBV6-1,TRBD2,-,CASRTSGSFYNEQFF,TGTGCCAGCAGGACAAGCGGGAGTTTCTACAATGAGCAGTTCTTC
TRBJ1-1,TRBV5-1,-,-,CASSLANYGRDEAFF,TGCGCCAGCAGCTTGGCCAACTATGGGAGGGATGAAGCTTTCTTT
TRBJ2-2,TRBV11-2,TRBD1,-,CASSRTGQGIGGELFF,TGTGCCAGCAGCCGCACGGGACAGGGAATAGGCGGGGAGCTGTTTTTT
TRBJ2-7,TRBV4-3,-,-,CASSQAGRGEQYF,TGCGCCAGCAGCCAAGCGGGGAGAGGCGAGCAGTACTTC
TRBJ2-7,TRBV5-5,-,-,CASSVLYEQYF,TGTGCCAGCAGCGTCCTTTACGAGCAGTACTTC
TRBJ2-7,TRBV6-6,-,-,CASSYSGDSSYEQYF,TGTGCCAGCAGTTACTCGGGGGACTCCTCCTACGAGCAGTACTTC
TRBJ2-2,TRBV11-2,-,-,CASSRDFSFANTGELFF,TGTGCCAGCAGCCGGGACTTCTCGTTCGCGAACACCGGGGAGCTGTTTTTT
TRBJ1-5,TRBV30,-,-,CAWSGEGNQPQHF,TGTGCCTGGAGTGGCGAGGGCAATCAGCCCCAGCATTTT
TRBJ2-2,TRBV19,-,many,CASSILLTGELFF,TGTGCCAGTAGTATATTACTAACCGGGGAGCTGTTTTTT
TRBJ2-1,TRBV5-1,-,-,CASSLGTFYNEQFF,TGCGCCAGCAGTCTTGGGACTTTCTACAATGAGCAGTTCTTC
TRBJ1-1,TRBV18,TRBD1,-,CASSPPGQGDTEAFF,TGTGCCAGCTCACCACCGGGACAGGGGGACACTGAAGCTTTCTTT
TRBJ2-5,TRBV11-2,-,-,CASGKGQSETQYF,TGTGCCAGCGGAAAAGGACAGTCGGAGACCCAGTACTTC
TRBJ1-1,TRBV18,-,-,CASSPLSGTEAFF,TGTGCCAGCTCACCACTCTCAGGGACTGAAGCTTTCTTT
TRBJ1-1,TRBV25-1,TRBD1,-,CASQGAVNTEAFF,TGTGCCAGCCAGGGGGCAGTTAACACTGAAGCTTTCTTT
TRBJ2-2,TRBV27,-,-,CASAGEGYPGELFF,TGTGCCAGCGCAGGGGAAGGCTACCCCGGGGAGCTGTTTTTT
TRBJ2-3,TRBV2,TRBD2,-,CASRPGGPGDTQYF,TGTGCCAGCAGACCGGGAGGGCCGGGGGATACGCAGTATTTT
TRBJ2-7,TRBV18,TRBD2,-,CASSPGLAGDYEQYF,TGTGCCAGCTCACCCGGACTAGCGGGAGACTACGAGCAGTACTTC
TRBJ2-7,TRBV21-1,-,-,CASSKCGGALSYEQYF,TGTGCCAGCAGCAAATGTGGGGGGGCCCTCTCCTACGAGCAGTACTTC
TRBJ2-3,TRBV7-6,-,-,CASSLSPGDTQYF,TGTGCCAGCAGCTTATCTCCAGGAGATACGCAGTATTTT
TRBJ2-1,TRBV6-5,TRBD2,-,CASSLYHSSGNEQFF,TGTGCCAGCAGTTTGTACCACAGTAGCGGGAACGAGCAGTTCTTC
TRBJ2-5,TRBV11-1,TRBD2,many,CASSLGTSGYQETQYF,TGTGCCAGCAGCTTAGGGACTAGCGGGTACCAAGAGACCCAGTACTTC
TRBJ2-5,TRBV27,-,-,CASSSRSGQETQYF,TGTGCCAGCAGTTCCCGCAGCGGGCAAGAGACCCAGTACTTC
TRBJ2-2,TRBV5-1,TRBD1,-,CASSSGQGAHTGELFF,TGCGCCAGCAGCTCAGGACAGGGGGCTCACACCGGGGAGCTGTTTTTT
TRBJ1-5,TRBV9,-,-,CASSQDMAGGPQHF,TGTGCCAGCAGCCAAGACATGGCCGGGGGGCCCCAGCATTTT
TRBJ1-2,TRBV6-5,-,-,CASSDYRDFGYTF,TGTGCCAGCAGTGATTACCGGGACTTTGGCTACACCTTC
TRBJ2-7,TRBV6-5,-,-,CASSQNYEQYF,TGTGCCAGCAGTCAAAATTACGAGCAGTACTTC
TRBJ2-7,TRBV27,TRBD2,-,CASSLEAGGRYEQYF,TGTGCCAGCAGTTTAGAAGCGGGAGGGCGTTACGAGCAGTACTTC
TRBJ2-3,TRBV6-4,TRBD2,-,CASSDITSGTDTQYF,TGTGCCAGCAGTGACATTACTAGCGGAACAGATACGCAGTATTTT
TRBJ1-5,TRBV28,TRBD1,-,CASSLSDRGPQHF,TGTGCCAGCAGTTTATCCGACAGGGGACCCCAGCATTTT
TRBJ2-5,TRBV18,-,-,CASSPTTFQETQYF,TGTGCCAGCTCACCAACGACATTTCAAGAGACCCAGTACTTC
TRBJ1-1,TRBV14,TRBD1,-,CASSQGQGRNTEAFF,TGTGCCAGCAGCCAAGGACAGGGGAGGAACACTGAAGCTTTCTTT
TRBJ2-5,TRBV30,-,-,CAWSEGAQETQYF,TGTGCCTGGAGTGAAGGGGCGCAAGAGACCCAGTACTTC
TRBJ2-2,TRBV6-5,TRBD2,-,CASSYSGVYNTGELFF,TGTGCCAGCAGTTATAGCGGGGTTTACAACACCGGGGAGCTGTTTTTT
TRBJ2-5,TRBV28,TRBD2,-,CASSREVQETQYF,TGTGCCAGCAGTCGGGAGGTCCAAGAGACCCAGTACTTC
TRBJ1-2,TRBV28,-,-,CASSPTDYGYTF,TGTGCCAGCAGTCCTACAGACTATGGCTACACCTTC
TRBJ2-7,TRBV2,-,-,CASTEVRGYEQYF,TGTGCCAGCACCGAAGTTCGGGGATACGAGCAGTACTTC
TRBJ2-7,TRBV27,TRBD2,-,CASGFQREYGQSYEQYF,TGTGCCAGCGGGTTCCAGCGGGAATATGGGCAGAGCTACGAGCAGTACTTC
TRBJ1-1,TRBV5-1,-,-,CASKWVAENTEAFF,TGCGCCAGCAAGTGGGTAGCTGAGAACACTGAAGCTTTCTTT
TRBJ2-1,TRBV30,-,-,CAWWRATPYNEQFF,TGTGCCTGGTGGCGGGCGACACCCTACAATGAGCAGTTCTTC
TRBJ2-7,TRBV30,TRBD2,-,CAWSGSGRASIYEQYF,TGTGCCTGGAGTGGTAGCGGGAGGGCCAGTATCTACGAGCAGTACTTC
TRBJ2-1,TRBV18,-,-,CASSPRQDYNEQFF,TGTGCCAGCTCACCACGACAGGACTACAATGAGCAGTTCTTC
TRBJ2-1,TRBV7-2,TRBD2,-,CASSKTSGRANNDNEQFF,TGTGCCAGCAGCAAGACTAGCGGGAGGGCCAATAACGACAATGAGCAGTTCTTC
TRBJ2-5,TRBV2,-,-,CASKIQGGGAQETQYF,TGTGCCAGCAAGATACAGGGTGGTGGGGCCCAAGAGACCCAGTACTTC
TRBJ2-7,TRBV28,-,-,CASSFGGPNEQYF,TGTGCCAGCAGTTTTGGGGGCCCCAACGAGCAGTACTTC
TRBJ2-1,TRBV6-5,-,-,CASNGQGGGNEQFF,TGTGCCAGCAACGGACAGGGCGGGGGCAATGAGCAGTTCTTC
TRBJ1-5,TRBV2,-,-,CASSERKGRASNQPQHF,TGTGCCAGCAGTGAGAGGAAGGGCAGGGCTAGCAATCAGCCCCAGCATTTT
TRBJ1-3,TRBV28,TRBD1,-,CASSYTGGSGNTIYF,TGTGCCAGCAGTTATACAGGGGGCTCTGGAAACACCATATATTTT